This T cell receptor (beta chain) was found in a study of technical replicates of blood from a handful of donors. Using immunoSEQ multiplex PCR, the repertoire was profiled, and TCRdb retains in-frame clones only, with some absent. The table includes around 97,000 clones, approximately 96% detected once. V lost 2 bases, J lost 6 bases, and 6 bases stayed unmatched. The CDR3 consists of 14 residues. Per germline, CDR1 SGHDT and CDR2 YYEEEE. The TCR comes from a human donor in good health. The chain joins TRBV5-6 to TRBJ2-7; 9 bases fit TRBD2. The sample consisted of T cells isolated from PBMCs. Here the CDR3 DNA reads TGTGCCAGCAGCTTAGGGCTAGCGGGAAGCGAGCAGTACTTC. The encoded protein is CASSLGLAGSEQYF.